These 32 T cell receptor beta chains came from one sample sequenced in a study of blood T cells in healthy people across ages. With a J-beta primer mix and a sample-barcoded 5' primer, a second PCR ran roughly 6 to 12 cycles. TCRdb used MiXCR to reprocess the 5' RACE reads, holding one entry per CDR3 protein. Counted here are about 800,000 distinct CDR3 sequences, 25% occurring once; the ten biggest clones make up 3.7%. The sample was also linked to a second study, of T cells of mothers and their children.

Material for sequencing was blood. Receptor source: a boy younger than 18 in good health.

Remarks on this clonotype: One junction end does not reproduce the germline sequence, and a read error may be involved. CDR3: CASTSGSGSTIYF. CDR3 sequence (DNA): TGTGCCAGCACAAGTGGGTCTGGAAGCACCATATATTTT. The rearrangement uses TRBV12-3 or TRBV12-4 and TRBJ1-3; D gene uncertain. This CDR3 region has 13 residues.

The sample holds a few counts of this clonotype. Since no conserved phenylalanine or tryptophan closes the CDR3, a read error is the likely cause. The CDR3 nucleotides read TGTGCCACCAGCAGAGATCCTGGGCAAAACTACGAGCAGTACCTC. This gives the protein CATSRDPGQNYEQYL. This rearrangement joins TRBV15 to TRBJ2-7; D not certain. Germline assignment: CDR1 LNHNV and CDR2 YYDKDF (reference sequence). The CDR3 contains 15 residues. V lost 0 bases, J lost 3 bases, and 12 bases lay in between.

This clonotype was seen more than once but under ten times. This chain links TRBV5-4 with TRBJ2-1, with 7 bases fitting TRBD2. The trim removed 3 bases at V and 10 bases at J, leaving 7 bases unmatched. This CDR3 region has 13 residues. Germline V gene sequence: CDR1 SGHNT, CDR2 YYREEE (reference sequence). The CDR3 reads CASSSGGGGEQFF. The CDR3 DNA is TGTGCCAGCAGCTCCGGCGGGGGAGGCGAGCAGTTCTTC.

The gene calls are TRBV6-6 and TRBJ2-7; 13 bases match TRBD2. This CDR3 is 16 amino acids long. V gave up 6 bases and J gave up 4 bases; unmatched junction bases: 9. The germline gives CDR1 MNHNY, CDR2 SVGAGI (reference sequence). CDR3 sequence (DNA): TGTGCCAGCAGCCGAAGACTAGCGGGAGGTTGGTACGAGCAGTACTTC. Encoded protein: CASSRRLAGGWYEQYF.

V and J are TRBV20-1 and TRBJ1-2, with 9 bases that match TRBD1. CDR1 is DFQATT and CDR2 is SNEGSKA in the germline V gene (reference sequence). V was clipped by 1 base and J by 13 bases; unmatched bases: 7. This CDR3 comprises 12 residues. CDR3 residues: CSARVGTGRCTF. Written as DNA, the CDR3 is TGCAGTGCTAGAGTAGGGACAGGGAGATGCACCTTC.

In its sample, this clonotype was seen once. This chain connects TRBV7-9 to TRBJ2-3; 8 bases align to TRBD1. Germline CDR1 reads SEHNR; CDR2 reads FQNEAQ (reference sequence). After removal of 3 bases from V and 4 bases from J, the junction contained 3 bases not matched to a gene. The CDR3 is 14 amino acids. CDR3 in DNA: TGTGCCAGCAGCTTCTTGGACAGGGCAGATACGCAGTATTTT. Its translation is CASSFLDRADTQYF.

This clonotype has just a few counts. V usage is TRBV28 and J usage is TRBJ2-4; 7 nucleotides match TRBD2. CDR1 and CDR2 from the germline V gene are MDHEN and SYDVKM. V shed 4 bases and J 3 bases; nucleotides not matched to a gene: 3. There are 14 residues in the CDR3. As DNA, the CDR3 is TGTGCCAGCAGTTGGGGGGGTAACAAAAACATTCAGTACTTC. Translated: CASSWGGNKNIQYF.

The genes are TRBV9 and TRBJ2-2; no firm D call. This CDR3 comprises 13 residues. The V and J ends lost 3 bases and 0 bases respectively, with 3 bases between them. Per the germline V gene, CDR1 is SGDLS and CDR2 is YYNGEE. The CDR3 loop is CASSAPNTGELFF. In DNA form, the CDR3 reads TGTGCCAGCAGCGCACCGAACACCGGGGAGCTGTTTTTT.

The chain links TRBV9 to TRBJ1-2, with D perhaps TRBD1 (6 bases). CDR3 length equals 16 residues. Trimming took off 4 bases at V and 0 bases at J, with 16 bases between the two ends. CDR1 and CDR2 from the germline V gene are SGDLS and YYNGEE. The CDR3 DNA reads as TGTGCCAGCAGCTCCCACAGGGACCCACCTAACTATGGCTACACCTTC. Translation gives CASSSHRDPPNYGYTF. The variable domain in full, completed from reference TRBV9 and TRBJ1-2, reads DSGVTQTPKHLITATGQRVTLRCSPRSGDLSVYWYQQSLDQGLQFLIQYYNGEERAKGNILERFSAQQFPDLHSELNLSSLELGDSALYFCASSSHRDPPNYGYTFGSGTRLTVV.

This sequence joins TRBV4-1 and TRBJ2-4, with TRBD2 as a possible D gene (6 bases). V was shortened by 0 bases and J by 8 bases, with 17 bases between the two germline ends. In germline, CDR1 is MGHRA, CDR2 YSYEKL. This CDR3 has 16 amino acids. The CDR3 protein is CASSQDRTAGWDIQYF. For the CDR3, the DNA is TGCGCCAGCAGCCAAGATCGCACGGCGGGATGGGACATTCAGTACTTC.

There are a few counts of this clonotype. J is TRBJ2-2 and V is TRBV27; unclear D gene. Germline values: CDR1 MNHEY, CDR2 SMNVEV (reference sequence). The germline V and J ends were trimmed by 3 bases and 6 bases, with 8 bases remaining between them. The CDR3 is 13 amino acids. The CDR3 is CASSFLVPGELFF. The CDR3, as DNA: TGTGCCAGCAGTTTTCTAGTGCCCGGGGAGCTGTTTTTT.

The rearrangement joins TRBV29-1 to TRBJ2-6; TRBD1 aligns across 7 bases. CDR1 SQVTM and CDR2 ANQGSEA come from the germline V gene. CDR3 length: 16 residues. V shed 4 bases, J shed 0 bases, and the junction held 6 bases outside the gene matches. For the CDR3, the DNA is TGCAGCGTTGCGCGGACAGGCTTCTCTGGGGCCAACGTCCTGACTTTC. Its protein is CSVARTGFSGANVLTF.

This clonotype occurred a few times. The genes are TRBV11-1 and TRBJ2-5; tentative D call: TRBD2 (7 bases). The V end lost 5 bases, the J end lost 3 bases, and 16 bases lay between the germline ends. Germline lookup yields CDR1 SGHAT and CDR2 FQDESV (reference sequence). CDR3 length equals 15 residues. The CDR3 DNA sequence: TGTGCCAGCAGCCCGCGGACTAGGGGGGAAGAGACCCAGTACTTC. Translating it yields CASSPRTRGEETQYF.

This sequence joins TRBV29-1 and TRBJ2-7, with D maybe TRBD1 (6 bases). The V and J ends lost 6 bases and 0 bases respectively, with 9 bases between them. Per the germline V gene, CDR1 is SQVTM and CDR2 is ANQGSEA. The CDR3 has 12 amino acids. In DNA, the CDR3 is TGCAGCGTCGCAGGGGACTCCTACGAGCAGTACTTC. Amino acid sequence: CSVAGDSYEQYF.

This clonotype was observed a few times. The chain joins TRBV10-3 to TRBJ2-7; D perhaps matches TRBD2 (5 bases). V lost 3 bases and J lost 7, with 10 bases in between. Germline CDR1 and CDR2: ENHRY and SYGVKD. The CDR3 length is 12 residues. In DNA form, the CDR3 reads TGTGCCATCAGTGAAGTCACGGGGGAGCAGTACTTC. This translates into CAISEVTGEQYF.

This clonotype was counted between two and nine times. V gene TRBV9 combines with J gene TRBJ2-1; 7 bases align to TRBD1. The DNA end lines up better with TRBJ2-5; the J call may be wrong. The CDR3 has 14 amino acids. The germline V gene has CDR1 SGDLS and CDR2 YYNGEE. The CDR3 loop reads CASSDRDPLETQYF. The CDR3 DNA reads TGTGCCAGCAGTGACAGGGACCCACTGGAGACCCAGTACTTC.

The CDR3 sequence is CASNPAGSGRYNEQFF. The CDR3 nucleotides are TGTGCCAGCAACCCAGCGGGTAGCGGGAGATACAATGAGCAGTTCTTC. The V gene is TRBV28, the J gene TRBJ2-1; 9 bases map to TRBD2. The CDR3 is made up of 16 amino acids. Germline V gene sequence: CDR1 MDHEN, CDR2 SYDVKM. V lost 7 bases to trimming and J lost 4 bases; unmatched junction nucleotides: 11.

This clonotype was counted only a few times. The V and J genes are TRBV29-1 and TRBJ2-1; D gene uncertain. CDR1 SQVTM and CDR2 ANQGSEA come from the germline V gene. The CDR3 sequence is 15 residues long. The V and J ends lost 3 bases and 3 bases respectively, with 15 bases between them. CDR3: CSVDSFKGFYNEQFF. Written as DNA, the CDR3 is TGCAGCGTTGACTCCTTTAAGGGTTTCTACAATGAGCAGTTCTTC.

This clonotype has more than one count but fewer than ten. The chain carries TRBV20-1 and TRBJ2-1, with D unclear. The length of the CDR3 is 11 residues. With 2 bases removed from V and 7 bases from J, the gap between germline ends came to 6 bases. Germline V gives CDR1 DFQATT, CDR2 SNEGSKA (reference sequence). The CDR3 nucleotides read TGCAGTGCTAGATCAATGAATGAGCAGTTCTTC. Amino acids: CSARSMNEQFF.

The V gene is TRBV4-3, the J gene TRBJ2-7, with D perhaps being TRBD1 or TRBD2 (5 bases each). From germline, CDR1 is LGHNA and CDR2 YSLEER. Between the trimmed V and J ends, which lost 1 base and 3 bases, there was a span of 13 bases. The CDR3 length is 15 residues. The CDR3 DNA sequence: TGCGCCAGCAGCCAAGGTCGAGGGGACGTCTACGAGCAGTACTTC. Amino acid sequence: CASSQGRGDVYEQYF.

This clonotype has just a few counts. The J gene is TRBJ2-5, the V gene TRBV4-1; 10 bases are shared with TRBD2. The tail of the sequence fits TRBJ2-1 better, so the J call may be wrong. This CDR3 is built from 15 residues. CDR1 and CDR2 from the germline V gene are MGHRA and YSYEKL. The CDR3 DNA sequence: TGCGCCAGCAGCCTACTTCAAGCGGGGGGGAATGAGCAGTTCTTC. Its translation: CASSLLQAGGNEQFF.

The chain has TRBV7-6 and TRBJ2-7, with D hard to call. V was shortened by 0 bases and J by 3 bases, with 18 bases between the two germline ends. The germline V gene encodes CDR1 SGHVS and CDR2 FNYEAQ. CDR3 length: 17 residues. In nucleotides, the CDR3 is TGTGCCAGCAGCTTAGCGGCGTCCTCGCCCATGAGCTACGAGCAGTACTTC. This gives the protein CASSLAASSPMSYEQYF.

This clonotype was counted once. The J gene is TRBJ2-4, the V gene TRBV5-6; 7 nucleotides agree with TRBD2. CDR3 size: 14 residues. The J segment lost 9 bases and the V segment lost 2 bases, leaving 8 bases of the junction unmatched. The germline V gene encodes CDR1 SGHDT and CDR2 YYEEEE. The CDR3 region has the DNA TGTGCCAGCAGCTTAACTAGCGTCCGTGCCATTCAGTACTTC. Protein: CASSLTSVRAIQYF.

A few counts support this clonotype. This sequence joins TRBV28 and TRBJ1-5, with TRBD1 identical over 7 bases. This CDR3 region has 15 residues. Germline values: CDR1 MDHEN, CDR2 SYDVKM. V lost 2 bases and J lost 4; bases outside the gene matches: 5. The DNA of the CDR3 is TGTGCCAGCAGTTTAAGGGGGCTTAAAAATCAGCCCCAGCATTTT. The encoded protein is CASSLRGLKNQPQHF.

The sample holds a few counts of this clonotype. The V call is TRBV25-1, the J call TRBJ1-4; TRBD1 might be the D (5 bases). CDR1 and CDR2 (germline): MGHDK, SYGVNS. Trimming took 3 bases from V and 3 from J, leaving 11 bases between them. The CDR3 runs 15 residues. The CDR3 spells CASSDQGGPNEKLFF. In DNA form, the CDR3 reads TGTGCCAGCAGTGATCAGGGAGGGCCTAATGAAAAACTGTTTTTT.

The DNA of the CDR3 is TGTGCCAGCAGCCCTATGGGTGGTTCCTACAATGAGCAGTTCTTC. It encodes CASSPMGGSYNEQFF. The V call is TRBV7-2, the J call TRBJ2-1; D is ambiguous. Germline loops: CDR1 SGHTA, CDR2 FQGNSA. The CDR3 sequence is 15 residues long. V gave up 5 bases and J gave up 1 base, with 12 bases separating them. Together with reference TRBV7-2 and TRBJ2-1, the CDR3 gives the full variable domain: GAGVSQSPSNKVTEKGKDVELRCDPISGHTALYWYRQSLGQGLEFLIYFQGNSAPDKSGLPSDRFSAERTGGSVSTLTIQRTQQEDSAVYLCASSPMGGSYNEQFFGPGTRLTVL.

This clonotype was seen only a few times. The chain combines TRBV27 with TRBJ2-1; a possible D gene is TRBD2 (6 bases). The germline V gene encodes CDR1 MNHEY and CDR2 SMNVEV (reference sequence). V lost 8 bases, J lost 8 bases, and 19 bases lay in between. This CDR3 spans 14 amino acids. CDR3 in amino acids: CASQVRGTLDEQFF. The CDR3 nucleotides are TGTGCCAGCCAGGTTCGCGGGACTCTGGATGAGCAGTTCTTC.

Ten or more counts support this clonotype. The genes are TRBV18 and TRBJ1-4, with D possibly matching TRBD1 (6 bases). CDR1 and CDR2 from the germline V gene are KGHSH and LQKENI. V shed 6 bases and J shed 2 bases, with 7 bases lying between them. This CDR3 spans 13 amino acids. CDR3 sequence: CASSRGTNEKLFF. CDR3 DNA: TGTGCCAGCTCGAGGGGGACTAATGAAAAACTGTTTTTT. Complete variable domain (other parts from reference TRBV18 and TRBJ1-4): NAGVMQNPRHLVRRRGQEARLRCSPMKGHSHVYWYRQLPEEGLKFMVYLQKENIIDESGMPKERFSAEFPKEGPSILRIQQVVRGDSAAYFCASSRGTNEKLFFGSGTQLSVL.

In its sample, this clonotype was seen a few times. This chain connects TRBV29-1 to TRBJ2-5, with 9 bases aligning to TRBD1. The germline gives CDR1 SQVTM, CDR2 ANQGSEA. V lost 5 bases, J lost 5 bases, and 9 bases stayed unmatched. The CDR3 sequence is 14 residues long. The CDR3 is CSVTSGTGSETQYF. In DNA form, the CDR3 reads TGCAGCGTTACGTCCGGGACAGGGTCTGAGACCCAGTACTTC. Combining the CDR3 with reference TRBV29-1 and TRBJ2-5 gives the whole variable domain SAVISQKPSRDICQRGTSLTIQCQVDSQVTMMFWYRQQPGQSLTLIATANQGSEATYESGFVIDKFPISRPNLTFSTLTVSNMSPEDSSIYLCSVTSGTGSETQYFGPGTRLLVL.

The chain links TRBV3-1 to TRBJ2-7, with a tentative D call TRBD2 (6 bases). V gave up 1 base and J gave up 9 bases, with 13 bases separating them. CDR3 length: 13 amino acids. Germline CDR1 LGHDT, CDR2 YNNKEL (reference sequence). CDR3 residues: CASSQGQGGGQYF. The CDR3 bases are TGTGCCAGCAGCCAAGGTCAGGGAGGTGGGCAGTACTTC.

J is TRBJ2-4 and V is TRBV6-1; a weak D match, TRBD2 (6 bases). Trimming removed 7 bases from V and 8 bases from J, with 9 bases in between. This CDR3 is 11 amino acids long. Germline V gene sequence: CDR1 MNHNS, CDR2 SASEGT. CDR3 coding DNA: TGTGCCAGCATACGGAGGGACATTCAGTACTTC. The encoded protein is CASIRRDIQYF.

As regards this clonotype: A junction end diverges from the germline sequence, so it may reflect a read error. The chain couples TRBV2 to TRBJ2-5; TRBD2 matches at 8 bases. CDR3 length equals 15 residues. The germline CDR1 and CDR2 sequences are SNHLY and FYNNEI. CDR3 coding DNA: TGTACCAGCAGAGCAGCGGGAGCCCCCCCAGAGACCCAGTACTTC. It specifies CTSRAAGAPPETQYF.